This entry is about one T cell receptor (beta chain). Its antigen is not known. The germline V gene has CDR1 SEHNR and CDR2 FQNEAQ (reference sequence). The CDR3 is 15 residues long. The data stem from a study of T cells expressing NK-cell markers. Background on the study: Investigators obtained TCR beta repertoires from sorted CD3+CD56+NKG2C+, CD3+CD56+NKG2C- and CD3+CD56-NKG2C+ T cells.

Reanalyzing the 5' RACE reads, TCRdb keeps one entry per CDR3 protein, without DNA. This table lists some 410,000 distinct CDR3 sequences. Study-level findings and limits: In a group of 5 or 6 donors, dominant NKG2C+ clonotypes represented about 1.0-7.5% of CD8+ T cells.

The source is a woman aged 18 to 75 in good health. The sequenced sample consisted of blood T cells: a sorted CD56 or NKG2C T cell subset, CD4+ or CD8+ T cells, or bulk PBMC T cells (not recorded which). The chain uses TRBV7-9 and TRBJ1-4; TCRdb lists TRBD1, though no DNA is available to test this call. The CDR3 is CASSSPTGSNEKLFF. The full variable domain, in which reference TRBV7-9 and TRBJ1-4 provide the parts outside the CDR3, is DTGVSQNPRHKITKRGQNVTFRCDPISEHNRLYWYRQTLGQGPEFLTYFQNEAQLEKSRLLSDRFSAERPKGSFSTLEIQRTEQGDSAMYLCASSSPTGSNEKLFFGSGTQLSVL.